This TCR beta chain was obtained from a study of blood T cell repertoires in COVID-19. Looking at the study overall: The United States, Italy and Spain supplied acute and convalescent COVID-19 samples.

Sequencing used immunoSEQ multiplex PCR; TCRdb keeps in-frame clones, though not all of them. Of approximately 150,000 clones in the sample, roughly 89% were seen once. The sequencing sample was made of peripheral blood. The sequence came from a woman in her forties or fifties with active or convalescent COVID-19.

CDR3 residues: CASSLTPLNTEAFF. The CDR3, as DNA: TGTGCCAGCAGCTTAACACCGCTGAACACTGAAGCTTTCTTT. The chain recombines TRBV7-9 with TRBJ1-1; D remains unclear. The CDR3 length is 14 residues. The germline V gene has CDR1 SEHNR and CDR2 FQNEAQ (reference sequence). V was pared by 2 bases and J by 0 bases, with 7 bases between.